This T cell receptor beta chain was recorded in a study of T-cell reconstitution after alpha-beta-depleted transplantation in children. Points from the study as a whole: Alpha-beta T cells about two months after transplant reportedly derived from several hundred expanded graft clones. After transplant, high TCRbeta diversity at day 60 in some patients arose from surviving recipient T cells and thymic progenitors. From newly produced T cells came most of the T-cell counts and diversity one year after transplant.

V was clipped by 7 bases and J by 3 bases, with 16 bases between them. The CDR3 extends over 14 amino acids. The germline CDR1 and CDR2 sequences are MNHEY and SVGAGI. Molecular barcoding with unique molecular identifiers was used for the TCRbeta library. In TCRdb, the PCR reads were re-called with MiXCR into one record per CDR3 protein. The table shows under 450,000 distinct CDR3 sequences, with under 20% occurring only once. Regarding this clonotype: The antigen remains undetermined.

V and J are TRBV6-5 and TRBJ2-7; D might be TRBD2 (5 bases). The receptor was isolated from a boy younger than two who had a stem cell transplant for Wiskott-Aldrich syndrome, so the T cells may come from the graft donor. The sample here was PBMCs, mostly from graft donor cells, taken 360 days after TCRalphabeta/CD19-depleted stem cell transplant. CDR3 protein: CASISTVRGYEQYF. CDR3 DNA sequence: TGTGCCAGCATTTCCACAGTTCGGGGCTACGAGCAGTACTTC.